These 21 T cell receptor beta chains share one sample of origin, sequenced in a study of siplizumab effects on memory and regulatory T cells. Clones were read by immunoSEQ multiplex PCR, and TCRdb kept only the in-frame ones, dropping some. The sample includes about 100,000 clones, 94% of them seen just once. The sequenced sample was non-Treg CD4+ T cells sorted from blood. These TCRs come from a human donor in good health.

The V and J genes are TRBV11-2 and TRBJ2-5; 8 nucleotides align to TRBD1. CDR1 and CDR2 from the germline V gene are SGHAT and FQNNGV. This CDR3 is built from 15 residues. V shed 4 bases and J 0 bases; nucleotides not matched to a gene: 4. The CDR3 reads CASSWTGTYQETQYF. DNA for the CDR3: TGTGCCAGCAGCTGGACAGGGACATACCAAGAGACCCAGTACTTC.

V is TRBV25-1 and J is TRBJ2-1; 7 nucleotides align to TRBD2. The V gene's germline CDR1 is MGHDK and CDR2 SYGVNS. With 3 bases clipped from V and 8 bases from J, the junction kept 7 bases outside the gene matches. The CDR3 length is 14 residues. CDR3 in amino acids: CASSDWREKDEQFF. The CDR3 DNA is TGTGCCAGCAGTGATTGGCGGGAGAAGGATGAGCAGTTCTTC.

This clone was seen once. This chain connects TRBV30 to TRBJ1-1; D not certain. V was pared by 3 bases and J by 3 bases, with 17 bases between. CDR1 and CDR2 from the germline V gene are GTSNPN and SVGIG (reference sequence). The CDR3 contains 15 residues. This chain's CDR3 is CAWSPRGFEHTEAFF. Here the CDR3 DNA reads TGTGCCTGGAGCCCGCGGGGATTCGAGCACACTGAAGCTTTCTTT.

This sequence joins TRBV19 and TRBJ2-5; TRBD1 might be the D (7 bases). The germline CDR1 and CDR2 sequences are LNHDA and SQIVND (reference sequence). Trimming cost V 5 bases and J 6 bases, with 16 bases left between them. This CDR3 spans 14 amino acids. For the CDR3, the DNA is TGTGCCAGTAGTCCCCAGGGGGGCGCGAAGACCCAGTACTTC. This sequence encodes CASSPQGGAKTQYF.

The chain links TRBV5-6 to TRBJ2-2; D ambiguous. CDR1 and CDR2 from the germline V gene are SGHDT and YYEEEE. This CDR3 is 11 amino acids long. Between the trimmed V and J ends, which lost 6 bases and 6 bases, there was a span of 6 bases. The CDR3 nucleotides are TGTGCCAGCAAAGGAGCCGGGGAGCTGTTTTTT. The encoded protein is CASKGAGELFF.

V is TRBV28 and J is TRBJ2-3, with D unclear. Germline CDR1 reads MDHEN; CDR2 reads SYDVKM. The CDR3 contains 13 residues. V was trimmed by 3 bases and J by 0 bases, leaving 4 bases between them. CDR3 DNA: TGTGCCAGCAGTTTCCGTAGCACAGATACGCAGTATTTT. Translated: CASSFRSTDTQYF.

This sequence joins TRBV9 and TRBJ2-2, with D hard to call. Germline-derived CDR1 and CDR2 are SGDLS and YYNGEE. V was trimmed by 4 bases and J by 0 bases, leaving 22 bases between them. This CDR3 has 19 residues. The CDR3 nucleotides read TGTGCCAGCAGCACACCCGGTTTTCAGACTCCCCCGAACACCGGGGAGCTGTTTTTT. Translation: CASSTPGFQTPPNTGELFF.

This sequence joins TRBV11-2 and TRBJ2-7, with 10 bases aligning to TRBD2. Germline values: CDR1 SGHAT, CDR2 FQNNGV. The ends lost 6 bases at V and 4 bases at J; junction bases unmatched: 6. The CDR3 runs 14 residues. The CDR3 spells CASRALAGAYEQYF. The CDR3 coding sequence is TGTGCCAGCAGGGCCCTAGCGGGAGCTTACGAGCAGTACTTC. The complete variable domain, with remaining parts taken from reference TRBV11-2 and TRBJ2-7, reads EAGVAQSPRYKIIEKRQSVAFWCNPISGHATLYWYQQILGQGPKLLIQFQNNGVVDDSQLPKDRFSAERLKGVDSTLKIQPAKLEDSAVYLCASRALAGAYEQYFGPGTRLTVT.

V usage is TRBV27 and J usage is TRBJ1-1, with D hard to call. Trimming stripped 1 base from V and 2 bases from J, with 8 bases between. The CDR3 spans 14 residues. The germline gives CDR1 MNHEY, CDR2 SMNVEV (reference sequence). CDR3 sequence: CASSLFRGNTEAFF. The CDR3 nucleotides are TGTGCCAGCAGTTTATTTCGGGGAAACACTGAAGCTTTCTTT.

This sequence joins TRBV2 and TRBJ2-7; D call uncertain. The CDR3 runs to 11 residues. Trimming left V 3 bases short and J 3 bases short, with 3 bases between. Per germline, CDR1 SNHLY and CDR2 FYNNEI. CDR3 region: CASSEVYEQYF. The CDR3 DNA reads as TGTGCCAGCAGTGAGGTCTACGAGCAGTACTTC.

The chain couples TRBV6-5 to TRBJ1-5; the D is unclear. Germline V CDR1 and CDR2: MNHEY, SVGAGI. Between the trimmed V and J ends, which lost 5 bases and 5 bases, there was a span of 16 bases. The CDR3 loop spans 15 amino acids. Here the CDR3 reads CASSRGPGRDQPQHF. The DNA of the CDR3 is TGTGCCAGCAGTCGTGGCCCCGGGAGAGATCAGCCCCAGCATTTT.

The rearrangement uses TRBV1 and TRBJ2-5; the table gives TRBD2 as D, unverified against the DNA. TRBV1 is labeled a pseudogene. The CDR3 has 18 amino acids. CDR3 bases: TGCACCAGCAGCCCCGAGGCTAGCGGCCCTAGCTTCCAAGAGACCCAGTACTTC. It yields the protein CTSSPEASGPSFQETQYF.

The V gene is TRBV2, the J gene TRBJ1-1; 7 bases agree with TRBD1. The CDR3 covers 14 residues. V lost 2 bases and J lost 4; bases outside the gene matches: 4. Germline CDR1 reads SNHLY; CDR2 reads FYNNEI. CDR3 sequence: CASSELQGFTEAFF. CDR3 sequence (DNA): TGTGCCAGCAGTGAACTACAGGGGTTCACTGAAGCTTTCTTT.

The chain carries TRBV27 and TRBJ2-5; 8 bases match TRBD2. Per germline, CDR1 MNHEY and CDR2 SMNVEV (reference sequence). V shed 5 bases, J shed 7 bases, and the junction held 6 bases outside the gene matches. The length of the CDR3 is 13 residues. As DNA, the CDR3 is TGTGCCAGCAGTCCAGCGGGAGTAGGGACCCAGTACTTC. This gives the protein CASSPAGVGTQYF.

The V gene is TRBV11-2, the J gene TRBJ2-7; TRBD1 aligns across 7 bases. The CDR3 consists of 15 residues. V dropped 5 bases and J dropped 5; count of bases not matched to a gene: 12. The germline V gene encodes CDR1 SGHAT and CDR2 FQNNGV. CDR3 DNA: TGTGCCAGCAGCACAACTCAGGGGGTTTTGGACGAGCAGTACTTC. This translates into CASSTTQGVLDEQYF.

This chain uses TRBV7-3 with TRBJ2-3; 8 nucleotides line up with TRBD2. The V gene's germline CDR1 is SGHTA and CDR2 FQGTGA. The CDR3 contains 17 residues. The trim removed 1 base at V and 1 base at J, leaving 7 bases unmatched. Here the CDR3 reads CASSLRRAAGGTDTQYF. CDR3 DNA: TGTGCCAGCAGCTTAAGGAGGGCAGCGGGAGGCACAGATACGCAGTATTTT.

CDR3 nucleotide sequence: TGTGCCAGCAGCAAAATTAGAGCACAGAGTATCTATGGCTACACCTTC. Its translation: CASSKIRAQSIYGYTF. The rearrangement joins TRBV21-1 to TRBJ1-2; the D call in the table, TRBD1, was not verified against the DNA. TRBV21-1 is a pseudogene locus. The CDR3 sequence is 16 residues long.

This CDR3 is CASRPGRIQETQYF. The CDR3 nucleotides read TGTGCCAGCAGACCCGGACGGATCCAAGAGACCCAGTACTTC. The chain recombines TRBV7-8 with TRBJ2-5; D gene uncertain. The CDR3 length is 14 residues. Germline lookup yields CDR1 SGHVS and CDR2 FQNEAQ. Trimming took off 6 bases at V and 1 base at J, with 12 bases between the two ends.

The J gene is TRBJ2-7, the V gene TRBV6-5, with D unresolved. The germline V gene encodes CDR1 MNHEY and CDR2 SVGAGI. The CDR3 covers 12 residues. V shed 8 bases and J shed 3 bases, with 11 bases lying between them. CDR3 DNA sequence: TGTGCCAGCGCTCGGGTTAGCTACGAGCAGTACTTC. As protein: CASARVSYEQYF.

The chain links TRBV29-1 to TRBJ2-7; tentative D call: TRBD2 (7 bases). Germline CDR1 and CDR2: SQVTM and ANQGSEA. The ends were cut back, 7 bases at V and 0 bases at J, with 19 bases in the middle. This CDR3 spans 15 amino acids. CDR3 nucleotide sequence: TGCAGCGCGAGGGGGAACGAGCGGGGCTCCTACGAGCAGTACTTC. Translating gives CSARGNERGSYEQYF.

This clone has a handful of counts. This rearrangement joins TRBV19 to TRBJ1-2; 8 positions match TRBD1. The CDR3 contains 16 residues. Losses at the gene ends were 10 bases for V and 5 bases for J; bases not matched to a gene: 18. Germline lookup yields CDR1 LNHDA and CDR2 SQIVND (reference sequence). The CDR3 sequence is CATAKRVRTGSYGYTF. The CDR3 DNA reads TGTGCCACCGCAAAAAGAGTACGGACAGGGAGTTATGGCTACACCTTC.